Reported below is one T cell receptor beta chain. This clonotype was seen more than once but under ten times. Its antigen is not yet known. Per-base qualities were not stored, and no clone one base away is much larger. Reading from cysteine to phenylalanine, the CDR3 counts 13 amino acids. This entry keeps only the CDR3 DNA: 39 bases, framed from base 1. From the germline V gene, CDR1 is SGHTA and CDR2 is FQGTGA. V sheds 5 bases and J sheds 4 bases, leaving 8 bases between their ends. This sample stems from a study of response to subunit inactivated influenza vaccine (dated 2018 in TCRdb). About the study as a whole: Deep quantitative profiling of the T cell receptor repertoire was used in the study to follow responses to a trivalent subunit inactivated influenza vaccine. The research as a whole found: The authors suggested that each seasonal influenza vaccination may recruit only a limited number of new T cells.

Library preparation employed RT-PCR. The reads were generated on an Illumina HiSeq 2500. The public reads were reanalyzed by TCRdb: fastp trimming at Q25, MiXCR alignment, in-frame beta chains only. Identical CDR3 protein sequences are pooled into one entry, listed with their most common genes and DNA. The sample table lists 500,000 to 650,000 distinct CDR3 sequences, 7.6% of them with a count of one. The top ten clonotypes cover over 10% of the sample. The clonotype comes from a man between 45 and 75 years old who received an inactivated influenza vaccine. Donor details come from another sample of the same person, matched by shared clones. The receptor chain draws on TRBV7-3 and TRBJ2-2; no D gene call is confident. The sample here was PBMCs from blood, taken roughly 24 months after vaccination. CDR3 sequence: CASSAAGTGELFF. DNA sequence: TGTGCCAGCAGCGCCGCCGGCACCGGGGAGCTGTTTTTT.